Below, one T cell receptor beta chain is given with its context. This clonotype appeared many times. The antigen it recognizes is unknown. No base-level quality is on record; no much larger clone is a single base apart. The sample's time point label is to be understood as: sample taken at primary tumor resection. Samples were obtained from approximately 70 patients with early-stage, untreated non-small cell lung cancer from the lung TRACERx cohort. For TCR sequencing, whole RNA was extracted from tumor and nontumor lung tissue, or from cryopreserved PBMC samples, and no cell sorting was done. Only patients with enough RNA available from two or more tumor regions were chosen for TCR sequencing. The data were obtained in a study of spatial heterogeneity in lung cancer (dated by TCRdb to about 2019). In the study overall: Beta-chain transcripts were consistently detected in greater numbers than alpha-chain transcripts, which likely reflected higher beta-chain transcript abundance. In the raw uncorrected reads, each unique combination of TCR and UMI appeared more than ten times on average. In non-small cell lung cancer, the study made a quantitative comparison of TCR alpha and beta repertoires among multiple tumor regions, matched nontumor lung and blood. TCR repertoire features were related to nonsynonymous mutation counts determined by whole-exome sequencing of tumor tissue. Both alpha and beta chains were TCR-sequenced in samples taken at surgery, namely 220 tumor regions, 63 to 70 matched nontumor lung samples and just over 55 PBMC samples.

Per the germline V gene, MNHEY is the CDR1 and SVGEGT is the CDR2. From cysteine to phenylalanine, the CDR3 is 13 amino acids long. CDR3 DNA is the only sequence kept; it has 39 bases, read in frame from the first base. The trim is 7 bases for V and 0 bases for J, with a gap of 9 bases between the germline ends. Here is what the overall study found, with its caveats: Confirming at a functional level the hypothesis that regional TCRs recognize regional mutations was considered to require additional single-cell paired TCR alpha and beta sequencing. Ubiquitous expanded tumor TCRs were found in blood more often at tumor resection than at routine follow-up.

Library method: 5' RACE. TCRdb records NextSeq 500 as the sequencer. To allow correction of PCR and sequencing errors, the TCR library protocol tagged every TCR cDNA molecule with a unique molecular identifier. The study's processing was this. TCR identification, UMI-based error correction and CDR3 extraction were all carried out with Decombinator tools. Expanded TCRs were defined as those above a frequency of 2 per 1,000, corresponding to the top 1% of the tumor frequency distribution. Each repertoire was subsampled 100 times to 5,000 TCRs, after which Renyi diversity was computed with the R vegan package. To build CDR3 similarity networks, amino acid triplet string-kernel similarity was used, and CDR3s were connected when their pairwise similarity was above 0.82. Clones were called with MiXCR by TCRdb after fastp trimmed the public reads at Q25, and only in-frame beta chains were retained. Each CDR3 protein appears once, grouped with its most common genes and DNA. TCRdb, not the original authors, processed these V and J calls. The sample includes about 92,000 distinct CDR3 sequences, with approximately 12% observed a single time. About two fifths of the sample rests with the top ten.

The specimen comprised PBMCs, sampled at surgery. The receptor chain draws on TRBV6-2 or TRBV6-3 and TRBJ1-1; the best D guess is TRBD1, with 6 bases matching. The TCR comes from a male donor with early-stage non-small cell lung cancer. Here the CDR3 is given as CASTGTMNTEAFF. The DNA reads TGTGCCAGCACGGGGACAATGAACACTGAAGCTTTCTTT.